This T cell receptor beta chain was profiled in a study of patients and donors after allogeneic stem cell transplantation. This clonotype was observed a handful of times. TCRdb fed the RT-PCR reads into MiXCR, producing one record per CDR3 protein. The data show more than 850,000 distinct CDR3 sequences, over 15% seen once. CDR1 and CDR2 from the germline V gene are KGHSH and LQKENI. Trimming cost V 1 base and J 9 bases; bases outside gene matches: 4. CDR3 length: 13 residues. The chain uses TRBV18 and TRBJ2-7, with 9 bases aligning to TRBD1. Input material: blood, either unsorted or a sorted T cell fraction (not recorded which). The origin of this receptor is a human donor who was either an allogeneic HSCT recipient or a stem cell or donor lymphocyte infusion donor (not recorded which). It is not recorded whose cells these are; they may come from a transplant donor. Here the CDR3 reads CASSPLGQGGQYF. DNA of the CDR3: TGTGCCAGCTCACCACTGGGACAGGGCGGGCAGTACTTC.